The following is a TCR beta chain sequence with its context. Its antigen is as yet unknown. A much larger clone lies a single base off, so this may be a read error. The sample originates from a study of read filtering for tumor transcriptome and immune sequencing. Across the whole study: Patients were 17 to 20 male and 11 to 15 female, mean age 65.9 years, range roughly 47 to 80. Per sample, TCR-region reads ranged about 3.5 to 11 million by IR-seq, about 75 to 1,300 by RNA-seq. DNase treatment preceded whole-transcriptome library preparation.

The library was built from roughly 400 ng RNA with molecular barcoded adaptors for alpha/delta and beta/gamma chains. From the reads, TCRdb called clonotypes with MiXCR, one entry per CDR3 protein. Among some 40,000 distinct CDR3 sequences listed, around 15% were seen once. Notes on the study in general: RNA-seq captured clonotypes less deeply and reliably than IR-seq.

The CDR3 is made up of 14 amino acids. The germline CDR1 and CDR2 sequences are SGHKS and YYEKEE (reference sequence). Trimming stripped 3 bases from V and 11 bases from J, with 18 bases between. The chain carries TRBV5-5 and TRBJ2-4; D is unresolved. The material sequenced was a population of CD138-negative cells sorted from bone marrow. This TCR came from a donor aged 40 or over with multiple myeloma. CDR3 residues: CASSSVTGPDVQYF. Written as DNA, the CDR3 is TGTGCCAGCAGCTCAGTGACGGGTCCGGACGTTCAGTACTTC.